Below, one T cell receptor beta chain is given with its context. In this sample, this clone turned up a few times. No cognate antigen has been identified for it. No much larger clone exists at a distance of one base, and base qualities are not known. A negative result on the clinical CCP2 antibody test was shown by CND-RA patients, and progression of joint destruction was observed despite active therapy. Every CND-RA patient showed typical joint destruction in the wrists and ankles and had failed conventional anti-rheumatic therapy. Instead of being sampled at diagnosis, CND-RA patients were sampled after long disease histories, which in several cases spanned decades. Roughly 50 millilitres of EDTA-anticoagulated peripheral blood were drawn from each patient. Ficoll-Paque PLUS density gradient separation was used to isolate peripheral blood mononuclear cells. AutoMACS magnetic bead positive selection was used to isolate CD8+ cells from fresh or cryopreserved PBMCs, and purity was verified by flow cytometry. Nucleospin Tissue or Tissue XS kits were used to extract genomic DNA, which was then quantified on a Qubit 2.0 fluorometer.

The CDR3 measures 17 amino acids from cysteine to phenylalanine. Just the 51-base CDR3 DNA is kept, in frame starting at base 1. CDR1 and CDR2, per the germline V gene, are SGHRS and YFSETQ. V loses 0 bases of germline sequence and J loses 4 bases, and the interval between the two ends is 18 bases. TCRbeta sequencing used genomic DNA from CD8+ cells, following the manufacturer's instructions. TCRbeta sequencing used the immunoSEQ assay and was run at a genomics technology centre in Finland. In the authors' own workflow: The clonotype tables produced by the immunoSEQ preprocessing pipeline were converted into VDJtools format, and any non-productive clonotypes were filtered out. Samples with fewer than 10,000 reads were excluded, the remaining samples were subsampled to 10,000 reads, and most of the eight CND-RA samples met this threshold. Shannon-Wiener, Simpson and clonality indices were calculated with the VDJtools CalcDiversityStats function on data subsampled to 10,000 reads. Non-singleton TCRbeta clonotypes were hard-matched, with no mismatches allowed, against VDJdb to infer antigen specificity. CDR3 sequences that differed by a single amino acid (Hamming distance 1) were grouped into clusters that potentially share antigen targets. Public clonotypes were tested for group enrichment with one-sided Fisher's exact tests after resampling groups to six samples, repeated ten times. TCRdb carries this immuneACCESS record with in-frame sequences only. Its versions omit some clonotypes, under half of them owing to an unresolved V gene in the studies checked, with the rest unexplained. V and J calls and clone size are copied from that table; D and trimming were computed from the DNA. The sample yields 10,000 to 15,000 clones; roughly four fifths were counted once. 27% of the sample comes from the top ten.

The data belong to a study of CD8 T cells in seronegative destructive rheumatoid arthritis (dated by TCRdb to 2020 to 2021). For the wider study: Most of the eight CND-RA patients were receiving biological drugs at sampling. Comparison cohorts of seropositive RA, seronegative RA and healthy controls came from an earlier published TCRbeta dataset rather than new sequencing. Peripheral CD8+ TCRbeta repertoires were compared between CCP-negative destructive rheumatoid arthritis (CND-RA) patients and newly diagnosed seropositive RA, seronegative RA and healthy controls. Overall results and qualifications from the work: More CMV-reactive and fewer influenza A-reactive CD8+ TCRbeta sequences were observed in CND-RA repertoires than in controls and other RA subtypes. In the absence of diagnostic samples, TCR repertoire differences may be partly attributable to poor disease control over the years rather than being present at onset. The small size of the CND-RA cohort was noted as a limitation of the study. No public clonotype enrichment survived Benjamini-Hochberg correction across the approximately 120,000 clonotypes tested. A distinct set of enriched public clonotypes appeared to be present in CND-RA patients, and the authors interpreted this finding as support for a separate disease subset. Once age was adjusted for, the CD8+ TCRbeta repertoires of CND-RA patients appeared less diverse and more clonal than the repertoires of other RA subtypes.

The clonotype comes from a woman aged 30 to 49 with seronegative destructive rheumatoid arthritis. The sample comprised CD8+ T cells from blood. The chain employs TRBV5-1 and TRBJ2-3; TRBD2 might be the D gene, on 6 matching bases. The DNA reads TGCGCCAGCAGCTTGGACCTTGGACTGGGGGAGGCAGATACGCAGTATTTT. It translates as CASSLDLGLGEADTQYF.